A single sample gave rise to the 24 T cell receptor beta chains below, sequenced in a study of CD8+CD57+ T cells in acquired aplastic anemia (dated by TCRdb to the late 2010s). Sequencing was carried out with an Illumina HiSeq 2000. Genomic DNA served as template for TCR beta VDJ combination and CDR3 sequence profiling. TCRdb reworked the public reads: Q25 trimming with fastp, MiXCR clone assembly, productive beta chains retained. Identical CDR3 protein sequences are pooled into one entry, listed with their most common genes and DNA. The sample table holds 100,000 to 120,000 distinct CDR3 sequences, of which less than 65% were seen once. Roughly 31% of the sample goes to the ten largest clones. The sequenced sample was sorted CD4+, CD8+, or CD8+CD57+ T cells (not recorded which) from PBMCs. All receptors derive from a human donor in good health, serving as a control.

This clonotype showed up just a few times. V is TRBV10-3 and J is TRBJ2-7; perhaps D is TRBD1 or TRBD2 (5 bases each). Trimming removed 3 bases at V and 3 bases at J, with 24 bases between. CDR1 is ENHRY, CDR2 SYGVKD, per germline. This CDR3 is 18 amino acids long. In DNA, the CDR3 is TGTGCCATCAGTGACTCTTCCTTGGGGGTGACCCTAGGCTACGAGCAGTACTTC. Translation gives CAISDSSLGVTLGYEQYF.

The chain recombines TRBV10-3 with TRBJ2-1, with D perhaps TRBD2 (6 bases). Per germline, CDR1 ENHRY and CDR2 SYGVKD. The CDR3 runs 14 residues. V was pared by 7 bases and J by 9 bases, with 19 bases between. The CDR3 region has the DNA TGTGCCATCACTGGACGGGAGTCCGGCAGTGAGCAGTTCTTC. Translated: CAITGRESGSEQFF.

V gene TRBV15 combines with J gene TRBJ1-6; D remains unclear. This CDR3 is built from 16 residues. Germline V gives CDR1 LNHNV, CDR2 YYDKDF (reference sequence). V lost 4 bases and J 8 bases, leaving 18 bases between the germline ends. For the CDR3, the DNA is TGTGCCACCAGCAACCTGCGGACGGCGGGATATTCACCCCTCCACTTT. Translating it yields CATSNLRTAGYSPLHF.

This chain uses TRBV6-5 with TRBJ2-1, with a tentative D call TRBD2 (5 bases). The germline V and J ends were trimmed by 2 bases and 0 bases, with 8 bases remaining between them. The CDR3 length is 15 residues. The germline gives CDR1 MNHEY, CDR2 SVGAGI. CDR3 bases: TGTGCCAGCAGTTACGACGGAGGCTCCTACAATGAGCAGTTCTTC. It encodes CASSYDGGSYNEQFF.

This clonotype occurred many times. The DNA for the CDR3 is TGTGCCAGCAGCTTGAAGGGGGGGATCGAGCAGTACTTC. Translated, it gives CASSLKGGIEQYF. The chain combines TRBV5-4 with TRBJ2-7; tentative D call: TRBD2 (7 bases). This CDR3 is 13 amino acids long. Germline CDR1 and CDR2: SGHNT and YYREEE (reference sequence). Trimming removed 1 base from V and 6 bases from J, with 11 bases in between.

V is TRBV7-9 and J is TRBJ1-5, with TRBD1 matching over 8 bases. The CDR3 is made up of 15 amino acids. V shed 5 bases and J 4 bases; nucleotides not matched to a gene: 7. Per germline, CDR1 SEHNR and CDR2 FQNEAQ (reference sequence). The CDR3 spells CASSTDRDPNQPQHF. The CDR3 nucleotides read TGTGCCAGCAGCACGGACAGGGACCCGAATCAGCCCCAGCATTTT.

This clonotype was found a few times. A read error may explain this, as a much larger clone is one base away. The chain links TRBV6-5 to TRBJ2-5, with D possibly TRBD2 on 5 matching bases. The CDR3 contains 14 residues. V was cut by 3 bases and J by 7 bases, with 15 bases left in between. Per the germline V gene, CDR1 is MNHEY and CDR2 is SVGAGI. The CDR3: CASSYLDGVGTQYF. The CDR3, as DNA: TGTGCCAGCAGTTATTTGGACGGGGTAGGGACCCAGTACTTC.

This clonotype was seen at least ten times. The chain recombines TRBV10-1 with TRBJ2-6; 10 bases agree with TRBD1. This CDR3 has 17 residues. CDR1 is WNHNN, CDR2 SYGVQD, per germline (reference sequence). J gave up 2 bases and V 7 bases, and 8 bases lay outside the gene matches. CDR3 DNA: TGCGCCAGCACTCTACTCGGACAGGGGGCTGGGGCCAACGTCCTGACTTTC. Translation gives CASTLLGQGAGANVLTF.

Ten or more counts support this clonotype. This CDR3 reads CASSSIQGTTYEQYF. CDR3 DNA: TGTGCCAGCAGTTCCATTCAGGGGACTACCTACGAGCAGTACTTC. The genes are TRBV27 and TRBJ2-7; possible D gene TRBD2, 7 bases. The CDR3 is made up of 15 amino acids. The germline V and J ends were trimmed by 4 bases and 2 bases, with 15 bases remaining between them. Looked up from germline, CDR1 is MNHEY and CDR2 is SMNVEV (reference sequence).

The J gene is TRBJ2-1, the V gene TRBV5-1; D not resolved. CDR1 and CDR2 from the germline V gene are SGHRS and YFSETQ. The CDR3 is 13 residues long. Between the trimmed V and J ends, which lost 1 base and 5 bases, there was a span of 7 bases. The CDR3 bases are TGCGCCAGCAGCTTGTACTATGACAATGAGCAGTTCTTC. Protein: CASSLYYDNEQFF.

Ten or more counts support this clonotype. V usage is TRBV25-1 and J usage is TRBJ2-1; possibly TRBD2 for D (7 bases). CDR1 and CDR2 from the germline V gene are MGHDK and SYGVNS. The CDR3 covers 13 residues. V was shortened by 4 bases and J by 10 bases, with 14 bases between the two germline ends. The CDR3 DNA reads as TGTGCCAGCAGTGGGGGTAGGGGGGGCGAGCAGTTCTTC. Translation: CASSGGRGGEQFF.

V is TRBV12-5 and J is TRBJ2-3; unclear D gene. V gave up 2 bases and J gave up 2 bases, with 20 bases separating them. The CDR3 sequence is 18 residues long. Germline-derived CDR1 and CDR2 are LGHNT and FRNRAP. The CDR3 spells CASGLLQDGRVYTDTQYF. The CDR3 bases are TGTGCTAGTGGTTTGCTTCAGGACGGAAGAGTGTACACAGATACGCAGTATTTT.

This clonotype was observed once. The CDR3 here is CASSEGNRGSEKLFF. The CDR3 DNA reads TGTGCCAGCAGTGAAGGGAACAGGGGCTCTGAAAAACTGTTTTTT. The chain has TRBV25-1 and TRBJ1-4; TRBD1 matches at 7 bases. V lost 2 bases and J lost 7; bases outside the gene matches: 7. The CDR3 runs 15 residues. Germline-derived CDR1 and CDR2 are MGHDK and SYGVNS.

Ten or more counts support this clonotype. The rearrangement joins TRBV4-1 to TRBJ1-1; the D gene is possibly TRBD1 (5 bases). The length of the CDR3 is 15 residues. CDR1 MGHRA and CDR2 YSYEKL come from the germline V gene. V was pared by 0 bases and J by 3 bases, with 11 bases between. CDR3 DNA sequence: TGCGCCAGCAGCCAAGATGGAGGGGTGGACACTGAAGCTTTCTTT. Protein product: CASSQDGGVDTEAFF.

CDR3 nucleotide sequence: TGTGCCAGCAGTGACTTGGAGACGGGGAATTCACCCCTCCACTTT. Its translation: CASSDLETGNSPLHF. The J gene is TRBJ1-6, the V gene TRBV2, with D unresolved. Between the trimmed V and J ends, which lost 3 bases and 7 bases, there was a span of 13 bases. Germline lookup yields CDR1 SNHLY and CDR2 FYNNEI. This CDR3 spans 15 amino acids.

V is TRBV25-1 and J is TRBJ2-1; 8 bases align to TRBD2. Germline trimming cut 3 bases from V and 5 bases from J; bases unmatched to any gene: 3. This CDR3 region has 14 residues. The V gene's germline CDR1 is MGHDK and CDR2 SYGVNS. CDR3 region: CASSDSRGDNEQFF. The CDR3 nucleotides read TGTGCCAGCAGTGATTCGCGGGGGGACAATGAGCAGTTCTTC. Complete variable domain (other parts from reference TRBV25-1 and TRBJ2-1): EADIYQTPRYLVIGTGKKITLECSQTMGHDKMYWYQQDPGMELHLIHYSYGVNSTEKGDLSSESTVSRIRTEHFPLTLESARPSHTSQYLCASSDSRGDNEQFFGPGTRLTVL.

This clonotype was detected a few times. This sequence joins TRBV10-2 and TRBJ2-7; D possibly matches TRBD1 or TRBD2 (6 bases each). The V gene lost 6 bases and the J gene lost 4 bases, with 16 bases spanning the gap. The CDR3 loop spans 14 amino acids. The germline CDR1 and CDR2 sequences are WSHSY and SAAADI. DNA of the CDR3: TGCGCCAGCAGCGGTCCCCAAGGGGGGTACGAGCAGTACTTC. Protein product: CASSGPQGGYEQYF.

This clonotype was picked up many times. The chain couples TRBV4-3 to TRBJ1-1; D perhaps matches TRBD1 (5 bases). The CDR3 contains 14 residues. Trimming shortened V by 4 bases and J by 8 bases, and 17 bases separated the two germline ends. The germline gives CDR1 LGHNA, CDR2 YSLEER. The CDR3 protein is CASSRNQGGSEAFF. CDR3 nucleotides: TGCGCCAGCAGCCGGAACCAGGGAGGATCCGAAGCTTTCTTT.

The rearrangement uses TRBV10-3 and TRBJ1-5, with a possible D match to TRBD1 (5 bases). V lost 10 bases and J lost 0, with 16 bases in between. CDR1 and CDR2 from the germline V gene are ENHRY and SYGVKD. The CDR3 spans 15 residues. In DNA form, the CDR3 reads TGTGCCAGCAGACCAACAGGCTATAGCAATCAGCCCCAGCATTTT. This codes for CASRPTGYSNQPQHF.

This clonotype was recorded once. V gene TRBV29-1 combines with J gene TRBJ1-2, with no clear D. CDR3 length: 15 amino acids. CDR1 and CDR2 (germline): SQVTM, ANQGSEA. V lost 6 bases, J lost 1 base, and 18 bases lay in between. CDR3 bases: TGCAGCGTCAGAGAGCGAGGCGAGGTTAACTATGGCTACACCTTC. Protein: CSVRERGEVNYGYTF.

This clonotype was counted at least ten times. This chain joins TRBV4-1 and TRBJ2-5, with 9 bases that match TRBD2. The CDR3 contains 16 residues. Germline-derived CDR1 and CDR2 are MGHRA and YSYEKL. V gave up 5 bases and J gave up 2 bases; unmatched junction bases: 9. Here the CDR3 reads CASSIIAGAPQETQYF. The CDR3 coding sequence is TGCGCCAGCAGCATCATAGCGGGGGCCCCTCAAGAGACCCAGTACTTC.

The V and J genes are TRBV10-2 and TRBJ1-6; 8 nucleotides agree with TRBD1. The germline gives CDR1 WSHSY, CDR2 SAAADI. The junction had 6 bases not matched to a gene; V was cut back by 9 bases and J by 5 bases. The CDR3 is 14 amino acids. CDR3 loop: CASHQGAHNSPLHF. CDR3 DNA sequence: TGCGCCAGTCATCAGGGGGCCCATAATTCACCCCTCCACTTT.

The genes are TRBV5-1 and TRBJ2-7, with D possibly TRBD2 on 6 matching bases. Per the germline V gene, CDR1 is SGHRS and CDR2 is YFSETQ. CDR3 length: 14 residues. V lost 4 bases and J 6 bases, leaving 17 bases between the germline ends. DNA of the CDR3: TGCGCCAGCAGCCTGGGTCTAGCGACCCGCGAGCAGTACTTC. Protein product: CASSLGLATREQYF.

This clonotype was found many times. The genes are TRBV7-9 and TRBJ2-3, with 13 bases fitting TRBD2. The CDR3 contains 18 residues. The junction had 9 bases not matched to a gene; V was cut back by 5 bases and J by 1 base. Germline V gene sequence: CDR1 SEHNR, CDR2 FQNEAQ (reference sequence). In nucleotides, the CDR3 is TGTGCCAGCAGCCCTACTAGCGGGGGGGCTTATGGCACAGATACGCAGTATTTT. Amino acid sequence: CASSPTSGGAYGTDTQYF.